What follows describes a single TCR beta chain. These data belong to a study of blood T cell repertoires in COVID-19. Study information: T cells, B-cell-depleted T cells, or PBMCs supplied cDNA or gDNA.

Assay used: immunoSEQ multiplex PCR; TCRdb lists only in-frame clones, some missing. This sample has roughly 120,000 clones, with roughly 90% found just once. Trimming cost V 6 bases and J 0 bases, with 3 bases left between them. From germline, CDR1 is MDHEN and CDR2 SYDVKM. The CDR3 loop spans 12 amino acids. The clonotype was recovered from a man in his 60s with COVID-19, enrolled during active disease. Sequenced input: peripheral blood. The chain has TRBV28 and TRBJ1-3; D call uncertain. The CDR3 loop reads CASRSSGNTIYF. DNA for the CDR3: TGTGCCAGCAGGAGCTCTGGAAACACCATATATTTT.